Sequencing of this T cell receptor (beta chain) was carried out in a study of T-cell memory formation after mild COVID-19. TCR alpha and TCR beta cDNA libraries carrying sample barcodes and UMIs were produced by 5'RACE using constant-segment primers. One entry per CDR3 protein, called by TCRdb with MiXCR from the 5' RACE reads. The sample has 110,000 or so distinct CDR3 sequences, 15% to 20% seen once. Regarding the study as a whole: Prior to infection, memory already included some responding clones, suggesting cross-reactive memory joined.

In regard to this clonotype: Its antigen is still unknown.

J lost 4 bases, V lost 0 bases, and 5 bases had no gene match. The length of the CDR3 is 15 residues. Germline V gives CDR1 SEHNR, CDR2 FQNEAQ (reference sequence). The gene calls are TRBV7-9 and TRBJ2-5; 7 bases fit TRBD2. The TCR originated in a man younger than 35 who had mild COVID-19 (a few samples of this study predate the infection). Cell type and time point are not known. Sequencing was carried out using PBMCs or a T cell subset sorted from them (not recorded which). In DNA form, the CDR3 reads TGTGCCAGCAGCTTAGCGGGACTATCTCGAGAGACCCAGTACTTC. It specifies CASSLAGLSRETQYF.